The entry that follows covers one T cell receptor (beta chain) sequence. Its antigen is still unknown. The data originate from a study of T cell responses to AZD1222 COVID-19 vaccine. The data were produced by immunoSEQ multiplex PCR, yet TCRdb's version contains in-frame clones alone and is incomplete. The repertoire holds 200,000 to 250,000 clones, with about 94% as singletons. V lost 4 bases and J 2 bases, leaving 6 bases between the germline ends. Germline values: CDR1 MNHEY, CDR2 SVGEGT. This CDR3 region has 13 residues. General study findings and limits: The span of vaccine-associated CD4 TCRs extended across spike, with dominance at 160-218 and 743-854. The reported proportion of spike-specific TCRs targeting unmutated variant regions was nearly half. Donors were chiefly white British, with a greater number of females, and clonal diversity was perhaps underestimated.

The sequence derives from an adult who received the MenACWY meningococcal vaccine as a control. This sequence joins TRBV6-2 or TRBV6-3 and TRBJ1-5; no clear D. The sample was peripheral blood, taken 28 days after the second dose of the MenACWY control vaccine. CDR3 sequence reads: CASSSVGNQPQHF. CDR3 nucleotides: TGTGCCAGCAGTTCTGTGGGCAATCAGCCCCAGCATTTT.